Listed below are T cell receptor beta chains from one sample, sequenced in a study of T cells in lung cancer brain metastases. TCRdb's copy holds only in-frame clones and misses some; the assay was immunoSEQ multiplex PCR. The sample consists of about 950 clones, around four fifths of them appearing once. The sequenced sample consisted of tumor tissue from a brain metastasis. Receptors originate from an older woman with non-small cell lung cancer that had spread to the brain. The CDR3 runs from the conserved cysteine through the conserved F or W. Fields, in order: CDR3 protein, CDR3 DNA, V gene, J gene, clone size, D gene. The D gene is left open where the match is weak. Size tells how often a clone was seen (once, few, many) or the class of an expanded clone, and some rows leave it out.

CASSPTGSSYEQYF	TGTGCCAGTAGCCCGACAGGGAGCTCCTACGAGCAGTACTTC	TRBV19	TRBJ2-7	-	TRBD1
CASSLGGSLASSPLHF	TGTGCCAGCAGCTTAGGGGGGAGTCTAGCCAGTTCACCCCTCCACTTT	TRBV7-8	TRBJ1-6	-	-
CASSIATGAGANVLTF	TGTGCCAGTAGTATTGCCACAGGGGCTGGGGCCAACGTCCTGACTTTC	TRBV19	TRBJ2-6	-	TRBD1
CASSTGTVSGETQYF	TGTGCCAGCAGTACCGGGACAGTATCGGGGGAGACCCAGTACTTC	TRBV6-1	TRBJ2-5	-	TRBD1
CASSLVTGVEGYGYTF	TGTGCCAGCAGCTTGGTGACAGGGGTGGAAGGCTATGGCTACACCTTC	TRBV5-6	TRBJ1-2	-	TRBD1
CASRAGLAINTGELFF	TGTGCCAGCAGGGCGGGACTAGCGATAAACACCGGGGAGCTGTTTTTT	TRBV27	TRBJ2-2	-	TRBD2
CASSPGVSEAFF	TGCGCCAGCAGCCCCGGGGTTTCTGAAGCTTTCTTT	TRBV5-1	TRBJ1-1	-	-
CAISLGRSGNGEQYF	TGTGCCATCAGCCTCGGGCGGTCCGGAAACGGCGAGCAGTACTTC	TRBV10-3	TRBJ2-7	-	-
CASSSSGGANGELFF	TGTGCCAGCAGCAGCAGCGGGGGGGCCAACGGGGAGCTGTTTTTT	TRBV7-9	TRBJ2-2	-	TRBD2
CASSGEFLAGANVLTF	TGTGCCAGCAGTGGGGAGTTCCTGGCTGGGGCCAACGTCCTGACTTTC	TRBV27	TRBJ2-6	-	-
CASSRGAGGTDTQYF	TGTGCTAGCAGCAGAGGGGCGGGAGGGACAGATACGCAGTATTTT	TRBV7-7	TRBJ2-3	-	TRBD2
CASSQGSTVSTDTQYF	TGTGCCAGCAGCCAAGGATCGACAGTCAGCACAGATACGCAGTATTTT	TRBV14	TRBJ2-3	-	-
CASSHGRGATNEKLFF	TGTGCCAGCTCACACGGCAGAGGGGCAACTAATGAAAAACTGTTTTTT	TRBV18	TRBJ1-4	-	-
CASSSTGIPIVYGYTF	TGTGCCAGCAGTTCTACAGGGATCCCTATCGTCTATGGCTACACCTTC	TRBV27	TRBJ1-2	-	-
CASSAQVLSYEQYF	TGTGCCAGCAGTGCCCAGGTTCTCTCCTACGAGCAGTACTTC	TRBV27	TRBJ2-7	-	-
CASSPFPGNTEAFF	TGTGCCAGCTCACCCTTCCCCGGTAACACTGAAGCTTTCTTT	TRBV18	TRBJ1-1	-	-
CASKGGGGQRDEQYF	TGTGCCAGCAAGGGAGGGGGGGGGCAACGGGACGAGCAGTACTTC	TRBV6-1	TRBJ2-7	-	-
CATSRVSGGGQETQYF	TGTGCCACCAGCAGAGTTAGCGGGGGCGGCCAAGAGACCCAGTACTTC	TRBV15	TRBJ2-5	few	TRBD2
CASSAIQGLTEAFF	TGTGCCAGCAGCGCCATACAGGGCCTCACTGAAGCTTTCTTT	TRBV5-6	TRBJ1-1	-	-
CASSPLEPYGYTF	TGTGCCAGCAGCCCGTTAGAGCCGTATGGCTACACCTTC	TRBV28	TRBJ1-2	-	-
CASSSPGRGRYEQYF	TGTGCCAGCAGTTCCCCGGGGAGGGGGCGTTACGAGCAGTACTTC	TRBV28	TRBJ2-7	-	-
CASSIRGTGAGNTIYF	TGTGCCAGCAGCATTAGGGGGACAGGGGCTGGAAACACCATATATTTT	TRBV7-2	TRBJ1-3	-	TRBD1
CASSIGDTSNEQYF	TGTGCCAGCAGCATAGGGGACACCTCCAACGAGCAGTACTTC	TRBV9	TRBJ2-7	once	-